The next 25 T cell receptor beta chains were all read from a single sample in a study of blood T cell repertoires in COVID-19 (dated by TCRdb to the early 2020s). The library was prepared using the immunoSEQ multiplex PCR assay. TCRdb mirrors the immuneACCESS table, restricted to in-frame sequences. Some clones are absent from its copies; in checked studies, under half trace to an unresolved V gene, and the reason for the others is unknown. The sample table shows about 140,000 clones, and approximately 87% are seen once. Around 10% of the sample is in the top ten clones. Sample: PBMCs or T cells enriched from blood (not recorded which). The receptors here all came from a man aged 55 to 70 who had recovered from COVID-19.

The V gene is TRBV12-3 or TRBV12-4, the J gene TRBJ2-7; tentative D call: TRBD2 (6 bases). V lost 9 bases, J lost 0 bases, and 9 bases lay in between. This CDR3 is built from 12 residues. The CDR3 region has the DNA TGTGCCAGTCGGAGGGGCTCCTACGAGCAGTACTTC. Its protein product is CASRRGSYEQYF.

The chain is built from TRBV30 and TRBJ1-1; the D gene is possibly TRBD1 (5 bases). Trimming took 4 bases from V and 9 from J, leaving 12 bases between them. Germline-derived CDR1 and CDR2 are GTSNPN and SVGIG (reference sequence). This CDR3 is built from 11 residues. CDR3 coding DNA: TGTGCCTGGATTAGGGGTCGGCAAGCTTTCTTT. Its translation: CAWIRGRQAFF.

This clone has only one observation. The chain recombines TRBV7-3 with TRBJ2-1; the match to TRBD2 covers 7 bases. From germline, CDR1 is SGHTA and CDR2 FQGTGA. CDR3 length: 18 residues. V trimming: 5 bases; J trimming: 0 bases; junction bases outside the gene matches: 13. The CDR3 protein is CASSNGRVGGSSYNEQFF. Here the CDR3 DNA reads TGTGCCAGCAGCAACGGGCGGGTAGGCGGGAGCTCCTACAATGAGCAGTTCTTC.

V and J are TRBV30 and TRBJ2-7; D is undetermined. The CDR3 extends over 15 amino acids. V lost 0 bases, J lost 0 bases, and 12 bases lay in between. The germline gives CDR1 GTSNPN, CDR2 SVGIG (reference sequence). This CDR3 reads CAWSVVATFSYEQYF. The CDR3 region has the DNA TGTGCCTGGAGTGTTGTCGCTACCTTCTCCTACGAGCAGTACTTC.

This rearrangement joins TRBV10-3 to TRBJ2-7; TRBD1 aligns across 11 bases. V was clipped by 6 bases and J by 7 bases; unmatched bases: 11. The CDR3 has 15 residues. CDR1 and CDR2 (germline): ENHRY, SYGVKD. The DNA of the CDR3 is TGTGCCATCAGGAGGACAGGGGGCGCATCCGGGGAGCAGTACTTC. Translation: CAIRRTGGASGEQYF.

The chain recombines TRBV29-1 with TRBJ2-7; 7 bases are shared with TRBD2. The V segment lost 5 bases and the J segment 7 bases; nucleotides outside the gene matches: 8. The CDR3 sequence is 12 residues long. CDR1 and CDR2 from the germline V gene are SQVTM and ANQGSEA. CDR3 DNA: TGCAGCGTTTCTTCGGGAGCGGGAGAGCAGTACTTC. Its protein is CSVSSGAGEQYF.

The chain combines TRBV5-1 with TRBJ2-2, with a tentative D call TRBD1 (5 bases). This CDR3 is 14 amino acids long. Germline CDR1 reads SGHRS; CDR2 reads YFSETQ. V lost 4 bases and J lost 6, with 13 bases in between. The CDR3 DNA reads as TGCGCCAGCAGCGCAAATTTAGGGGCCGGGGAGCTGTTTTTT. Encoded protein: CASSANLGAGELFF.

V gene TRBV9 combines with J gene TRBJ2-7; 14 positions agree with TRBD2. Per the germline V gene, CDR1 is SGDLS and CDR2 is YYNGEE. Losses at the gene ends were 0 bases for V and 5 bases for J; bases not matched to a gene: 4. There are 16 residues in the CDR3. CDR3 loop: CASSVGTSGGFHEQYF. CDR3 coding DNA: TGTGCCAGCAGCGTAGGGACTAGCGGGGGGTTCCACGAGCAGTACTTC. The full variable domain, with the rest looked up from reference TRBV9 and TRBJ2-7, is DSGVTQTPKHLITATGQRVTLRCSPRSGDLSVYWYQQSLDQGLQFLIQYYNGEERAKGNILERFSAQQFPDLHSELNLSSLELGDSALYFCASSVGTSGGFHEQYFGPGTRLTVT.

The CDR3 DNA reads as TGTGCCAGCAGCCAGTTCCTAGCCAATGAGCAGTTCTTC. It specifies CASSQFLANEQFF. The V gene is TRBV3-1 (or the pseudogene TRBV3-2), the J gene TRBJ2-1; a possible D gene is TRBD2 (5 bases). Between the trimmed V and J ends, which lost 3 bases and 6 bases, there was a span of 9 bases. The CDR3 extends over 13 amino acids. Germline CDR1 and CDR2: LGHDT and YNNKEL (reference sequence).

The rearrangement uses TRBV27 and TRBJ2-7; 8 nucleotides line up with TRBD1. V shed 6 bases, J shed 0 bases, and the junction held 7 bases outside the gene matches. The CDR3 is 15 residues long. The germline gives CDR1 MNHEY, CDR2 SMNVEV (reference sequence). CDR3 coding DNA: TGTGCCAGCAGCAGGACAGGGATTGGCTCCTACGAGCAGTACTTC. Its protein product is CASSRTGIGSYEQYF.

This CDR3 reads CASSATGLFEQYF. DNA for the CDR3: TGTGCCAGCTCAGCTACAGGGTTGTTCGAGCAGTACTTC. V and J are TRBV18 and TRBJ2-7, with TRBD1 as a possible D gene (6 bases). The CDR3 extends over 13 amino acids. Germline V gene sequence: CDR1 KGHSH, CDR2 LQKENI. The V end was cut by 5 bases, the J end by 6 bases, with 14 bases between.

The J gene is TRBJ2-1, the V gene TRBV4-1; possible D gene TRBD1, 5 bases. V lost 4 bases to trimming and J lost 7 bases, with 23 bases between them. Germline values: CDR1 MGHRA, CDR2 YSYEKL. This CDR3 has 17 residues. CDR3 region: CASSPTGRTLHRNEQFF. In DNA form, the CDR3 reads TGCGCCAGCAGCCCTACCGGACGGACACTGCACAGGAATGAGCAGTTCTTC.

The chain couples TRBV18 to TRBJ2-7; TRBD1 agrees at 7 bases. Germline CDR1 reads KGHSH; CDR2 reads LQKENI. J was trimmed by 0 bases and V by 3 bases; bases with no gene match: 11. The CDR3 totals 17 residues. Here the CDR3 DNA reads TGTGCCAGCTCACCTAGGACAGGAGGTATAGGCTCCTACGAGCAGTACTTC. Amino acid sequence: CASSPRTGGIGSYEQYF.

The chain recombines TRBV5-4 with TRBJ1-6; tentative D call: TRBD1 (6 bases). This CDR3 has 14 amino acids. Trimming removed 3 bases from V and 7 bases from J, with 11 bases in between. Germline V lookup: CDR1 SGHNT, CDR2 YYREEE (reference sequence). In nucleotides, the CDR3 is TGTGCCAGCAGCTCAGGGGAGCGGAATTCACCCCTCCACTTT. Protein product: CASSSGERNSPLHF.

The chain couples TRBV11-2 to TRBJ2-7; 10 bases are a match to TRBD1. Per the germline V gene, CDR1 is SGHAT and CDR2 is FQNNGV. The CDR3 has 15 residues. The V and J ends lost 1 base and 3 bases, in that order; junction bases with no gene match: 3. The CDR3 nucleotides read TGTGCCAGCAGCTTAGCGGGGACAGGGGTCTACGAGCAGTACTTC. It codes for CASSLAGTGVYEQYF. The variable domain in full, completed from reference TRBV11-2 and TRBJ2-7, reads EAGVAQSPRYKIIEKRQSVAFWCNPISGHATLYWYQQILGQGPKLLIQFQNNGVVDDSQLPKDRFSAERLKGVDSTLKIQPAKLEDSAVYLCASSLAGTGVYEQYFGPGTRLTVT.

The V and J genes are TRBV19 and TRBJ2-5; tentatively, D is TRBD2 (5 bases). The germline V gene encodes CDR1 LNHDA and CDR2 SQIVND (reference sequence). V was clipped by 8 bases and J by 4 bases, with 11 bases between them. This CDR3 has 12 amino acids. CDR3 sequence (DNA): TGTGCCAGTGCCAGACGGGGAGAGACCCAGTACTTC. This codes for CASARRGETQYF.

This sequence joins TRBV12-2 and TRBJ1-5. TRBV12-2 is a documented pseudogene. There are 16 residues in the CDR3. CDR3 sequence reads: CASRLAPLHGDQPQHF. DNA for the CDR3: TGTGCAAGTCGCTTAGCCCCTTTGCACGGAGATCAGCCCCAGCATTTT.

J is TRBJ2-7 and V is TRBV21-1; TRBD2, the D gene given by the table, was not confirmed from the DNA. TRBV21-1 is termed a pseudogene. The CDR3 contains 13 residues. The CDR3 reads CASRMPGSYEQYF. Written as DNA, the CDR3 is TGTGCCAGCCGGATGCCGGGTTCCTACGAGCAGTACTTC.

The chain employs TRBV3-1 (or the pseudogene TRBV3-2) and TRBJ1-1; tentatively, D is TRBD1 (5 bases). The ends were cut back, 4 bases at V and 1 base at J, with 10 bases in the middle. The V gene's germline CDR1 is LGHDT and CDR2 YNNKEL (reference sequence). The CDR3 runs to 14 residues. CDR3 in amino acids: CASSLAGRNTEAFF. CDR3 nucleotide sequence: TGTGCCAGCAGCCTCGCAGGGCGGAACACTGAAGCTTTCTTT.

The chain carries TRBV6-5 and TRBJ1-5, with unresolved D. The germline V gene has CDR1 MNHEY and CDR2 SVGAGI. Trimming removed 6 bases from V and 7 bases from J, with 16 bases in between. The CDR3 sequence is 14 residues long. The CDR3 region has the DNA TGTGCCAGCAGCACCGCGCCCTTGGGCCAGCCCCAGCATTTT. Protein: CASSTAPLGQPQHF.

The CDR3 protein is CASSHKQGQGELFF. In nucleotides, the CDR3 is TGTGCCAGCAGCCATAAACAGGGGCAGGGGGAGCTGTTTTTT. The chain uses TRBV11-2 and TRBJ2-2; the match to TRBD1 covers 7 bases. This CDR3 spans 14 amino acids. Germline V gene sequence: CDR1 SGHAT, CDR2 FQNNGV. Trimming removed 5 bases from V and 8 bases from J; junction bases left unmatched: 8.

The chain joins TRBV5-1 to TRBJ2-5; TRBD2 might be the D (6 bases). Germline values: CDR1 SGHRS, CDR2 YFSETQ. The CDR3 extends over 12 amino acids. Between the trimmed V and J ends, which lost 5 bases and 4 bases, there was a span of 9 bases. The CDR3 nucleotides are TGCGCCAGCAGAAGGGGAGGAGAGACCCAGTACTTC. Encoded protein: CASRRGGETQYF.

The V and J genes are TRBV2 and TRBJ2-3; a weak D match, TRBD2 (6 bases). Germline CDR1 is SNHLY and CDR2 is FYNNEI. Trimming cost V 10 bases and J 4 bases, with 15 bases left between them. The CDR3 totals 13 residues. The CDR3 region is CAIKTRVPDTQYF. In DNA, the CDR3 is TGTGCCATCAAGACTAGGGTGCCAGATACGCAGTATTTT.

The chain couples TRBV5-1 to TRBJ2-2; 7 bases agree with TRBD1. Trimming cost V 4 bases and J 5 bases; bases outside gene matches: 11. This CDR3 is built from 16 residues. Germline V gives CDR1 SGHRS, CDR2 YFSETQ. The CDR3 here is CASSLSATGATGELFF. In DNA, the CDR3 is TGCGCCAGCAGCCTGTCCGCCACAGGGGCTACCGGGGAGCTGTTTTTT.

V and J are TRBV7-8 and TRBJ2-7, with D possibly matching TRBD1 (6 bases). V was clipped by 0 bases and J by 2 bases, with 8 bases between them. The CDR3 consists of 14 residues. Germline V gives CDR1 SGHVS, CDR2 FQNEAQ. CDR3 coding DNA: TGTGCCAGCAGCTTAGCGACAGGACCCTACGAGCAGTACTTC. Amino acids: CASSLATGPYEQYF.